Following are 10 T cell receptor beta chains from one sample sequenced in a study of cytomegalovirus exposure and HLA in healthy donors. The primer mix had 60 Vbeta and 13 Jbeta primers. Some clones are missing from TCRdb's copy, which holds only in-frame ones; the method was immunoSEQ multiplex PCR. Of fewer than 200,000 clones listed, over 60% are singletons. The source material was PBMCs. Receptor source: a woman aged 30 to 39 in good health and CMV-seronegative.

This clone was seen only once. The V gene is TRBV2, the J gene TRBJ1-4; D call uncertain. Germline lookup yields CDR1 SNHLY and CDR2 FYNNEI. CDR3 length: 15 residues. V shed 5 bases and J shed 5 bases, with 15 bases lying between them. The CDR3 is CASSSIWAGNEKLFF. The CDR3 DNA is TGTGCCAGCAGTTCTATATGGGCGGGAAATGAAAAACTGTTTTTT.

The genes are TRBV5-4 and TRBJ2-1; D is possibly TRBD2 (7 bases). V lost 3 bases, J lost 1 base, and 23 bases lay in between. This CDR3 is 19 amino acids long. Germline loops: CDR1 SGHNT, CDR2 YYREEE (reference sequence). The CDR3 nucleotides read TGTGCCAGCAGCTCTGGAGGCTTCGGGGGGCTCTTGTCCTACAATGAGCAGTTCTTC. This codes for CASSSGGFGGLLSYNEQFF.

The CDR3 protein is CASSQEHTKNIQYF. Written as DNA, the CDR3 is TGTGCCAGCAGCCAAGAACACACCAAAAACATTCAGTACTTC. This chain uses TRBV4-2 with TRBJ2-4; no clear D. Trimming took off 0 bases at V and 2 bases at J, with 5 bases between the two ends. The germline V gene encodes CDR1 LGHNA and CDR2 YNFKEQ. The CDR3 totals 14 residues.

The rearrangement uses TRBV7-3 and TRBJ2-7; weak D call: TRBD1 (5 bases). Germline CDR1 is SGHTA and CDR2 is FQGTGA. V lost 7 bases, J lost 5 bases, and 24 bases lay in between. The CDR3 has 16 residues. The CDR3 region has the DNA TGTGCCAGCAACCCGATGGGGATGTGGGGCCTCCACGAGCAGTACTTC. Amino acids: CASNPMGMWGLHEQYF.

This chain links TRBV19 with TRBJ2-1; D not certain. With 0 bases removed from V and 9 bases from J, the gap between germline ends came to 9 bases. The CDR3 runs 13 residues. CDR1 LNHDA and CDR2 SQIVND come from the germline V gene (reference sequence). The CDR3 region is CASSIEAWSEQFF. The CDR3 region has the DNA TGTGCCAGTAGTATAGAGGCCTGGAGTGAGCAGTTCTTC.

This chain links TRBV20-1 with TRBJ2-5; D is unresolved. The V gene's germline CDR1 is DFQATT and CDR2 SNEGSKA (reference sequence). The CDR3 runs 10 residues. The V end lost 4 bases, the J end lost 5 bases, and 5 bases lay between the germline ends. The CDR3 DNA sequence: TGCAGTGCTAAGGAGGAGACCCAGTACTTC. Translated, it gives CSAKEETQYF.

CDR3 sequence reads: CASSLWRDSRYEQYF. The DNA for the CDR3 is TGTGCCAGCAGTTTATGGCGGGACAGCAGATACGAGCAGTACTTC. The chain is built from TRBV28 and TRBJ2-7, with D possibly TRBD1 on 7 matching bases. The CDR3 has 15 residues. Per germline, CDR1 MDHEN and CDR2 SYDVKM. V lost 0 bases to trimming and J lost 4 bases, with 13 bases between them.

This clone was picked up a small number of times. V is TRBV2 and J is TRBJ2-1, with TRBD2 identical over 9 bases. The V gene's germline CDR1 is SNHLY and CDR2 FYNNEI. The CDR3 sequence is 16 residues long. V was clipped by 5 bases and J by 0 bases; unmatched bases: 5. CDR3 coding DNA: TGTGCCAGCAGTCGCCTTAGCGGGAGCTCCTACAATGAGCAGTTCTTC. This encodes CASSRLSGSSYNEQFF.

Only a few counts were recorded for this clone. V usage is TRBV6-1 and J usage is TRBJ1-1, with D tentatively TRBD1 (5 bases). The CDR3 has 14 amino acids. Between the trimmed V and J ends, which lost 4 bases and 8 bases, there was a span of 17 bases. The germline V gene has CDR1 MNHNS and CDR2 SASEGT. CDR3 nucleotides: TGTGCCAGCAGTGTACGGACGGCAGGGAGGGAAGCTTTCTTT. It is translated as CASSVRTAGREAFF.

The V gene is TRBV28, the J gene TRBJ1-1; 10 bases match TRBD1. Looked up from germline, CDR1 is MDHEN and CDR2 is SYDVKM. The ends lost 6 bases at V and 2 bases at J; junction bases unmatched: 6. The length of the CDR3 is 15 residues. CDR3 loop: CASSAWTGGNTEAFF. The CDR3 DNA follows: TGTGCCAGCAGCGCCTGGACAGGGGGAAACACTGAAGCTTTCTTT.